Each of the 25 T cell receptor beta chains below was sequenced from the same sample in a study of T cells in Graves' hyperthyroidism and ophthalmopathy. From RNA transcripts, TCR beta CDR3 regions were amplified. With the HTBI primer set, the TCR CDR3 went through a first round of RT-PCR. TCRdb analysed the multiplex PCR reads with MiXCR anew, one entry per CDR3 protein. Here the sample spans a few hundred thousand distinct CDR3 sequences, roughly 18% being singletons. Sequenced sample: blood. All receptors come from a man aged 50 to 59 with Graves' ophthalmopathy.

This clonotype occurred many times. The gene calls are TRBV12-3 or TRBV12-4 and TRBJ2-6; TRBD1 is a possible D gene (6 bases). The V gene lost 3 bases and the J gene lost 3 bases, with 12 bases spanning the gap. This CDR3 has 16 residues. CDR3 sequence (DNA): TGTGCCAGCAGTTTCGTGGGGGCAGATGGGGCCAACGTCCTGACTTTC. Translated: CASSFVGADGANVLTF.

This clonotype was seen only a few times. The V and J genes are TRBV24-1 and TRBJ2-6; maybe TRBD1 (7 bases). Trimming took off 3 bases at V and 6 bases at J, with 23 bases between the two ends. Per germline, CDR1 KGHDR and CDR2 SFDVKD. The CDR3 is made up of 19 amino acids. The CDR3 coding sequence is TGTGCCACCAGTGATCCCTCCCAGGGGGACTCGCCTGCGGCCAACGTCCTGACTTTC. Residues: CATSDPSQGDSPAANVLTF.

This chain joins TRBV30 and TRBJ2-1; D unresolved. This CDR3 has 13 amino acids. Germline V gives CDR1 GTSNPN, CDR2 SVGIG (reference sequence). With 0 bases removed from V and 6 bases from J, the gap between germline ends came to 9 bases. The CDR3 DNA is TGTGCCTGGAGTGTACAGCTGGCCAATGAGCAGTTCTTC. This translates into CAWSVQLANEQFF.

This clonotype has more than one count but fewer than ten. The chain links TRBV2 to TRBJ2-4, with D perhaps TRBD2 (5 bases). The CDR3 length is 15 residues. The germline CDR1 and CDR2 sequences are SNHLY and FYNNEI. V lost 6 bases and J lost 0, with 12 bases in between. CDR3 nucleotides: TGTGCCAGCAGAGGGAGAGGGCTAGCCAAAAACATTCAGTACTTC. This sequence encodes CASRGRGLAKNIQYF.

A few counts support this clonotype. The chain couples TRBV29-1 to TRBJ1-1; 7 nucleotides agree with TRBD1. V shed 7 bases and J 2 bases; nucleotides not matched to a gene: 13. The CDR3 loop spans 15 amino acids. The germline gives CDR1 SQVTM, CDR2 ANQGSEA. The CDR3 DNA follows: TGCAGCGCCTCCCCGGGACAGAACCCTAACACTGAAGCTTTCTTT. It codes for CSASPGQNPNTEAFF.

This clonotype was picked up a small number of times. DNA for the CDR3: TGCAGTGCTATTACGCGACTAGCGGGAGGGACACAGGGTGTCGAGCAGTACTTC. Protein product: CSAITRLAGGTQGVEQYF. V is TRBV20-1 and J is TRBJ2-7; 14 nucleotides match TRBD2. This CDR3 contains 18 residues. Germline lookup yields CDR1 DFQATT and CDR2 SNEGSKA (reference sequence). V gave up 4 bases and J gave up 6 bases; unmatched junction bases: 17.

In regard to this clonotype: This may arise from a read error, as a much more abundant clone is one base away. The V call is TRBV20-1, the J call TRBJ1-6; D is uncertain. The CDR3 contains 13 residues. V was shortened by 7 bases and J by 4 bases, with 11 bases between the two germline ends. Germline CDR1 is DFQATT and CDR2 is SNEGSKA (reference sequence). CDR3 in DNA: TGCAGTGGCCAAAAAGGTTATAATTCACCCCTCCACTTT. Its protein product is CSGQKGYNSPLHF.

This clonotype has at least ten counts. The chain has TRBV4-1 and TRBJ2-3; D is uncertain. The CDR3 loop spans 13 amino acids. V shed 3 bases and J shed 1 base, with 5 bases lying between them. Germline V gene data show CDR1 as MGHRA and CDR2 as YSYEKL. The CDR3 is CASSQARTDTQYF. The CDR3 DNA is TGCGCCAGCAGCCAGGCCCGCACAGATACGCAGTATTTT.

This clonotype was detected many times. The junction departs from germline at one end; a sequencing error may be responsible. CDR3: CASSLTSGSSYNEQFF. The CDR3 region has the DNA TGTGCCAGCAGCTTAACCAGCGGGAGCTCCTACAATGAGCAGTTCTTC. The rearrangement uses TRBV5-1 and TRBJ2-1, with 8 bases matching TRBD2. Germline CDR1 and CDR2: SGHRS and YFSETQ. This CDR3 spans 16 amino acids. The whole variable domain, remainder taken from reference TRBV5-1 and TRBJ2-1, is KAGVTQTPRYLIKTRGQQVTLSCSPISGHRSVSWYQQTPGQGLQFLFEYFSETQRNKGNFPGRFSGRQFSNSRSEMNVSTLELGDSALYLCASSLTSGSSYNEQFFGPGTRLTVL.

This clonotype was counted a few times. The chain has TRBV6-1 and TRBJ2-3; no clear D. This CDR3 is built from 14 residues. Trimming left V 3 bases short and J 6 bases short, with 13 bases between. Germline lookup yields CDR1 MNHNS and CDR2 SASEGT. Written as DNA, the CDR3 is TGTGCCAGCAGTGATGCCTTCCAAGTCGATACGCAGTATTTT. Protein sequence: CASSDAFQVDTQYF.

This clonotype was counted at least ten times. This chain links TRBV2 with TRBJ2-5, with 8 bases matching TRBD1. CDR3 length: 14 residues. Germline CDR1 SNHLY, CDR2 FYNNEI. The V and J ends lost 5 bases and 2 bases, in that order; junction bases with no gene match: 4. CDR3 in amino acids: CASSFGTGQETQYF. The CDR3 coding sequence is TGTGCCAGCAGTTTCGGGACAGGACAAGAGACCCAGTACTTC.

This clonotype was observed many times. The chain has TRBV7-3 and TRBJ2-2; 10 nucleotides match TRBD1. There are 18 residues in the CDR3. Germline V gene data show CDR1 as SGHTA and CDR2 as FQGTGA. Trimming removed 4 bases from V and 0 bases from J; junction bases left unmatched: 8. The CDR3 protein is CASSSGQGFVANTGELFF. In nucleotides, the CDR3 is TGTGCCAGCAGCTCGGGACAGGGGTTCGTAGCGAACACCGGGGAGCTGTTTTTT. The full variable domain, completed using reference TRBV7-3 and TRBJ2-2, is GAGVSQTPSNKVTEKGKYVELRCDPISGHTALYWYRQSLGQGPEFLIYFQGTGAADDSGLPNDRFFAVRPEGSVSTLKIQRTERGDSAVYLCASSSGQGFVANTGELFFGEGSRLTVL.

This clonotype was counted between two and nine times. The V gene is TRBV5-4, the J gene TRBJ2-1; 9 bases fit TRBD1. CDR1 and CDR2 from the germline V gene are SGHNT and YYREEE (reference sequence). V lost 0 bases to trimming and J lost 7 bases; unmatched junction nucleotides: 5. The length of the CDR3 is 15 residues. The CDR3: CASSLETQGANEQFF. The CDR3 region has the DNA TGTGCCAGCAGCTTGGAAACACAGGGGGCGAATGAGCAGTTCTTC. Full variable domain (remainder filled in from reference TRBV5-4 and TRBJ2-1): ETGVTQSPTHLIKTRGQQVTLRCSSQSGHNTVSWYQQALGQGPQFIFQYYREEENGRGNFPPRFSGLQFPNYSSELNVNALELDDSALYLCASSLETQGANEQFFGPGTRLTVL.

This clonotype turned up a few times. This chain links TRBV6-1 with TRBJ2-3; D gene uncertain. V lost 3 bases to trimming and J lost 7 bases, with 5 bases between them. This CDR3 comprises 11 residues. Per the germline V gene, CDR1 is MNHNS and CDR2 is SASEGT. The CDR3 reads CASSEGYTQYF. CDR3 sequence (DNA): TGTGCCAGCAGTGAGGGGTATACGCAGTATTTT.

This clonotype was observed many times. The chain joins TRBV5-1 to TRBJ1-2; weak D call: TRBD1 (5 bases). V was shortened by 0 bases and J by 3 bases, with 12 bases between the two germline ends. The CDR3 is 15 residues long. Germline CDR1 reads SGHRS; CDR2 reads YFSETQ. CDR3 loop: CASSLGTRDYYGYTF. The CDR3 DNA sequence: TGCGCCAGCAGCTTGGGCACAAGGGACTACTATGGCTACACCTTC.

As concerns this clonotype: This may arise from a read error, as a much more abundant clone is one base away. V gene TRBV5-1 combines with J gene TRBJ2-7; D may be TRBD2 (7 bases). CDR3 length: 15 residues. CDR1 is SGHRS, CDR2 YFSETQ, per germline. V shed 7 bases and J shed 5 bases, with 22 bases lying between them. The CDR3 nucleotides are TGCGCCAGCGGCCCCAGGTCGGGGGGCCCGAACGAGCAGTACTTC. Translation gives CASGPRSGGPNEQYF.

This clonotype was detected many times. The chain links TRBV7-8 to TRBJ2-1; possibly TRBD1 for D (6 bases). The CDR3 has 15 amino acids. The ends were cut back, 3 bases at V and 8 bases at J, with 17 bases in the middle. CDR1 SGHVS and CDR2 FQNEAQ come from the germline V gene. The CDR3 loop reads CASSLMGAIVDEQFF. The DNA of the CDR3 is TGTGCCAGCAGCTTGATGGGGGCCATCGTCGATGAGCAGTTCTTC.

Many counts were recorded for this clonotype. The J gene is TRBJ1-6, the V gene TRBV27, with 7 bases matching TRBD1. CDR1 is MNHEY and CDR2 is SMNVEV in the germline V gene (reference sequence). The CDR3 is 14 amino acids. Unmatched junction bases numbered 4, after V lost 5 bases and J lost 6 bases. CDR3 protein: CASSPRQGNSPLHF. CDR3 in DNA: TGTGCCAGCAGTCCGCGACAGGGTAATTCACCCCTCCACTTT.

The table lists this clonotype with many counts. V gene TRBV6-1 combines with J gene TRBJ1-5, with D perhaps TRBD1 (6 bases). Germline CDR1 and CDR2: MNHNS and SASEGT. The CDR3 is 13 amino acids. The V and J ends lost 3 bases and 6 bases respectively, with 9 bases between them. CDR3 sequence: CASSESGVQPQHF. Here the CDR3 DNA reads TGTGCCAGCAGTGAGTCAGGGGTTCAGCCCCAGCATTTT.

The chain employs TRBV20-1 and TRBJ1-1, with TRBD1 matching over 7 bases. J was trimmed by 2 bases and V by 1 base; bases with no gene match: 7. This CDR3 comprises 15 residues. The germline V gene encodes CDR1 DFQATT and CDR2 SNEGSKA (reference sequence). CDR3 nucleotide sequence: TGCAGTGCTAGAGGTGGCGGGACAGCCAACACTGAAGCTTTCTTT. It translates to CSARGGGTANTEAFF.

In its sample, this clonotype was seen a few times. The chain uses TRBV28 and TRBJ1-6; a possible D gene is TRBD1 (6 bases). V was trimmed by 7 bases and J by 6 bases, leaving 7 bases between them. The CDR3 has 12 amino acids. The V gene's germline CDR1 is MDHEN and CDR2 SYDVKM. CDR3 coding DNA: TGTGCCAGCAAAGGGGGTAATTCACCCCTCCACTTT. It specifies CASKGGNSPLHF. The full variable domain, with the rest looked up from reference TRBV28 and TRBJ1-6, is DVKVTQSSRYLVKRTGEKVFLECVQDMDHENMFWYRQDPGLGLRLIYFSYDVKMKEKGDIPEGYSVSREKKERFSLILESASTNQTSMYLCASKGGNSPLHFGNGTRLTVT.

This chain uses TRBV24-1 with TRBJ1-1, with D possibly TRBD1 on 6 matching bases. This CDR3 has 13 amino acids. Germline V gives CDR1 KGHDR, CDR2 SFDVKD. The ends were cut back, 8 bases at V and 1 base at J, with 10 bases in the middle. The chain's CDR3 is CATMGGPNTEAFF. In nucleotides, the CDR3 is TGTGCCACCATGGGGGGGCCGAACACTGAAGCTTTCTTT.

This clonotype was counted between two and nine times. The CDR3 loop reads CASGHGVWGSPLHF. The CDR3 coding sequence is TGTGCCTCCGGACACGGGGTTTGGGGGTCACCCCTCCACTTT. The chain has TRBV28 and TRBJ1-6; weak D call: TRBD1 (5 bases). Germline loops: CDR1 MDHEN, CDR2 SYDVKM. The CDR3 is 14 residues long. Trimming cost V 11 bases and J 10 bases, with 21 bases left between them.

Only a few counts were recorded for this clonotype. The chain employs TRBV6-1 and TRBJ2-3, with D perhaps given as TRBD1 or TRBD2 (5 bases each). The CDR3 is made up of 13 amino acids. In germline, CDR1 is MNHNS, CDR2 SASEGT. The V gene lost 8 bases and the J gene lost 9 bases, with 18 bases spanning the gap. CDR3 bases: TGTGCCAGCGGGGACGCGTCCCTGTCGACGCAGTATTTT. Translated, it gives CASGDASLSTQYF.

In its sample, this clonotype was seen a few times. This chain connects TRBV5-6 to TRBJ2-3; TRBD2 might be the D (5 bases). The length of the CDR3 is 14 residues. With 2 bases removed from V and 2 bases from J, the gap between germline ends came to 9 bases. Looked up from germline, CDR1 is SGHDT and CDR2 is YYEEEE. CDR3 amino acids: CASSLKRDTDTQYF. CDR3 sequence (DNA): TGTGCCAGCAGCTTAAAACGGGACACAGATACGCAGTATTTT.